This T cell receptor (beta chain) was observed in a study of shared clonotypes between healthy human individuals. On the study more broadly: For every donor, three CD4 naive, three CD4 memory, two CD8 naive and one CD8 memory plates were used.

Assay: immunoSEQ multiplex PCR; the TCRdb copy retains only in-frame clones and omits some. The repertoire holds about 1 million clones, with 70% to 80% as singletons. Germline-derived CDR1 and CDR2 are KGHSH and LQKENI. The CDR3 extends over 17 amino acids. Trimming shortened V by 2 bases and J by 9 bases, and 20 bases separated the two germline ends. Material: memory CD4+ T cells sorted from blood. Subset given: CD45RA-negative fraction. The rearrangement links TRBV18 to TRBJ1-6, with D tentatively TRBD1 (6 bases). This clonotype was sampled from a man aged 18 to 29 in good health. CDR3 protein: CASSPFGRQAVGSPLHF. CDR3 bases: TGTGCCAGCTCACCATTCGGGAGACAGGCTGTGGGTTCACCCCTCCACTTT.